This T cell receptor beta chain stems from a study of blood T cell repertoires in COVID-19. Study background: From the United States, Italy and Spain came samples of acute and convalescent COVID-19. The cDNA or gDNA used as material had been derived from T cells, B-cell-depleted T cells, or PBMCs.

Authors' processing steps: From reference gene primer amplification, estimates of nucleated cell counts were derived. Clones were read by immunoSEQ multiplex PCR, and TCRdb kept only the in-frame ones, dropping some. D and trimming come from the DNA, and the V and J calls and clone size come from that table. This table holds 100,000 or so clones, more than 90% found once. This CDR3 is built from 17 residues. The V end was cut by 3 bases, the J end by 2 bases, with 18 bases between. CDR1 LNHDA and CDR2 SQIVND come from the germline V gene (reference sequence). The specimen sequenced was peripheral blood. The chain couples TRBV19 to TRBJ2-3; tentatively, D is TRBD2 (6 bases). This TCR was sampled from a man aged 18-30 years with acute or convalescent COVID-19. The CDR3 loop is CASSMEGSLPYTDTQYF. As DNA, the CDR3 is TGTGCCAGTAGTATGGAGGGGTCTCTACCCTACACAGATACGCAGTATTTT.